Listed below are T cell receptor beta chains from one sample, sequenced in a study of cytomegalovirus exposure and HLA in healthy donors. Produced via immunoSEQ multiplex PCR; TCRdb's table is partial and in-frame only. The profile shows tens of thousands of clones, around 95% of them singletons. Sequencing used PBMCs. These receptors came from a man younger than 30 in good health and CMV-seropositive. Both conserved end residues are part of each CDR3. A D gene is named only where the DNA matches it firmly. Clone sizes are given selectively: once, few, many, or a class where the clone is expanded.

cdr3_aa,cdr3_nt,j_call,d_call,clone_size,v_call
CASKQREANTGELFF,TGCGCCAGCAAGCAGCGGGAGGCGAACACCGGGGAGCTGTTTTTT,TRBJ2-2,TRBD2,once,TRBV10-2
CASSLFSRSSEQYF,TGCGCCAGCAGCTTGTTTTCTAGGTCTTCCGAGCAGTACTTC,TRBJ2-7,NA,NA,TRBV5-1
CASSPGDLSGEQYF,TGTGCCAGTAGTCCCGGGGACTTGTCTGGAGAGCAGTACTTC,TRBJ2-7,NA,NA,TRBV19
CASSYSQVRRTGELFF,TGTGCCAGCAGTTATTCGCAGGTTAGAAGAACCGGGGAGCTGTTTTTT,TRBJ2-2,NA,NA,TRBV6-5
CASSLDMGPMKQYF,TGTGCCAGCAGCTTAGATATGGGCCCTATGAAGCAGTACTTC,TRBJ2-7,NA,NA,TRBV7-2
CASGETWGGELFF,TGTGCCAGCGGGGAGACGTGGGGCGGGGAGCTGTTTTTT,TRBJ2-2,NA,NA,TRBV6-4
CSVDRVGGELFF,TGCAGCGTCGACAGGGTGGGAGGGGAGCTGTTTTTT,TRBJ2-2,TRBD1,NA,TRBV29-1
CATTGGTVGSTQYF,TGTGCCACAACTGGCGGGACAGTGGGGAGTACGCAGTATTTT,TRBJ2-3,NA,NA,TRBV27
CASSYAGGFGNTIYF,TGTGCCAGCAGTTACGCAGGGGGTTTTGGAAACACCATATATTTT,TRBJ1-3,TRBD1,NA,TRBV6-5
CASSRLRQGAYTGELFF,TGTGCCAGCAGCCGACTTCGACAGGGGGCGTACACCGGGGAGCTGTTTTTT,TRBJ2-2,TRBD1,NA,TRBV7-9